The present TCR beta chain was sequenced within a study of monozygotic twins with inflammatory bowel disease (dated by TCRdb to between 2019 and 2020). As for the study more broadly: In total, around 28 monozygotic twin pairs made up the full study: 19 Danish pairs, all IBD-discordant, plus nine German pairs, of which four were IBD-concordant and five were IBD-discordant. Within discordant pairs, disease-associated traits were sought mainly by comparing IBD patients with their genetically identical healthy co-twins. Each individual had, on average, about 151 000 unique TCRalpha sequences and 181 000 unique TCRbeta sequences available for analysis. General conclusions and limits of the study: Because patients received different immunosuppressive treatments, the repertoires may have picked up extra background noise and variability between individuals. Compared with healthy twins, IBD patients had fewer clonotypes in common with other individuals, a difference most pronounced in patients showing signs of disease activity. The results gave no support for a single strong signal or clonotype linked to IBD. IBD patients had lower TCRbeta repertoire diversity, measured by the inverse Simpson index, than their healthy co-twins. Concordant and discordant twins showed no difference in repertoire similarity, possibly because of limited statistical power. Different T cell subtypes could not be distinguished in the analysis.

On this clonotype: Its antigen is unknown.

From each donor, an approximately 2.5 ml peripheral blood sample was collected into PAXgene tubes and kept at -80 degrees C. Total RNA was isolated from whole blood with the PAXgene blood miRNA kit on an automated QIAcube, without T cell sorting. Peripheral blood from monozygotic twin pairs who were concordant or discordant for inflammatory bowel disease underwent deep TCRalpha and TCRbeta repertoire profiling using unique molecular barcoding. Smoking habits were recorded for all twin pairs, and individuals were classified as current, former or never smokers. The library relied on 5' RACE. Each TCR library was prepared from 3,000 to 4,500 ng of total RNA. For each sample, cDNA synthesis with SMARTScribe reverse transcriptase was split into eight separate reactions. During cDNA synthesis, unique molecular identifiers containing a 6-nucleotide sample barcode were introduced by template switching. Two nested PCRs of approximately 16 and 10 cycles amplified the TCRalpha and TCRbeta cDNA, and bead purification followed each PCR. Before amplification, the cDNA was treated with uracil DNA-glycosylase and purified using the QIAquick PCR purification kit. The second PCR added Illumina TruSeq-compatible adapters along with sample-specific barcodes. Library quality and concentration were assessed using TapeStation and Qubit, and about 5 ng of each library was pooled. Sequencing of the pooled libraries was done on an Illumina HiSeq2500 single-index Rapid Run using custom sequencing primers and 2 x 100 bp reads. In the paper's pipeline: PCR and sequencing errors were corrected by UMI-based consensus assembly using MiGEC version 1.2.6. MiXCR version 2.1.1 handled V(D)J alignment, clonotype assembly and CDR3 extraction. To normalise gene usage, clonotype sharing and MAIT/NKT TCR abundance, the top 1000, 10 000 and 20 000 clonotypes in each sample were analysed. After downsampling to 27 000 UMIs, diversity was calculated as the inverse Simpson index using the vegan R package. Statistical testing used paired Mann-Whitney U tests on the discordant twin pairs and applied Benjamini-Hochberg correction for multiple testing. The reads were reprocessed in TCRdb, with one entry per CDR3 protein sequence and no accompanying DNA. The V and J calls follow TCRdb's processing rather than the paper's. The sample table on file contains some 150,000 distinct CDR3 sequences. The ten largest account for around 1.2% of the sample.

From the cysteine through the phenylalanine, the CDR3 covers 11 amino acids. Only the protein sequence is given. From a lookup of the germline V gene, CDR1 and CDR2 are SQVTM and ANQGSEA. The material sequenced was blood. This TCR was sampled from a human donor with ulcerative colitis or Crohn's disease, or a healthy co-twin of an affected twin (not recorded which). The chain uses TRBV29-1 and TRBJ2-7. The CDR3 here reads CSVVGLNGQYF.